These 20 T cell receptor beta chains were sequenced from one sample in a study of cytomegalovirus exposure and HLA in healthy donors. Using immunoSEQ multiplex PCR, the repertoire was profiled, and TCRdb retains in-frame clones only, with some absent. The table has under 75,000 clones, more than 85% seen once. Sequencing used PBMCs. The origin of the receptors is a man aged 18-30 years in good health and CMV-seropositive.

This rearrangement joins TRBV27 to TRBJ2-1, with D maybe TRBD1 (6 bases). The length of the CDR3 is 17 residues. The V gene's germline CDR1 is MNHEY and CDR2 SMNVEV (reference sequence). Trimming left V 3 bases short and J 1 base short, with 16 bases between. CDR3 DNA: TGTGCCAGCAGTTTTGTTTGGGGGCGAGTGTCCTACAATGAGCAGTTCTTC. Translating gives CASSFVWGRVSYNEQFF.

The CDR3 DNA reads TGTGCCAGCATAGATGGACAGAGTCTCTACGAGCAGTACTTC. Protein: CASIDGQSLYEQYF. The chain couples TRBV28 to TRBJ2-7, with a possible D match to TRBD1 (6 bases). This CDR3 spans 14 amino acids. Trimming took 7 bases from V and 3 from J, leaving 16 bases between them. From germline, CDR1 is MDHEN and CDR2 SYDVKM.

The chain links TRBV5-6 to TRBJ1-5; D might be TRBD1 (6 bases). Trimming stripped 2 bases from V and 0 bases from J, with 9 bases between. Germline V gene lookup returns CDR1 SGHDT and CDR2 YYEEEE. This CDR3 comprises 15 residues. The CDR3 protein is CASSLQGYSNQPQHF. In DNA form, the CDR3 reads TGTGCCAGCAGCTTACAGGGTTATAGCAATCAGCCCCAGCATTTT.

V gene TRBV23-1 combines with J gene TRBJ2-7, with 9 bases aligning to TRBD2. TRBV23-1 is identified as an open reading frame with a role that is uncertain. After removal of 1 base from V and 2 bases from J, the junction contained 24 bases not matched to a gene. The CDR3 extends over 22 amino acids. The CDR3 reads CASSQYLYGSGPRLAATYEQYF. The CDR3 DNA reads TGCGCCAGCAGTCAATACTTATATGGCTCAGGCCCCCGACTAGCGGCTACCTACGAGCAGTACTTC.

The chain combines TRBV19 with TRBJ1-1; D unresolved. The CDR3 is 15 amino acids. Germline CDR1 and CDR2: LNHDA and SQIVND (reference sequence). The V and J ends lost 3 bases and 7 bases respectively, with 18 bases between them. CDR3: CASSITPGTGSEAFF. For the CDR3, the DNA is TGTGCCAGTAGTATTACCCCAGGTACGGGAAGTGAAGCTTTCTTT.

CDR3 in amino acids: CASSRITGGPSTDTQYF. The CDR3 region has the DNA TGTGCCAGCAGCCGGATAACAGGGGGCCCTAGCACAGATACGCAGTATTTT. This rearrangement joins TRBV14 to TRBJ2-3; 9 nucleotides agree with TRBD1. There are 17 residues in the CDR3. Trimming took 4 bases from V and 0 from J; bases not matched to a gene: 8. The V gene's germline CDR1 is SGHDN and CDR2 FVKESK.

This chain links TRBV2 with TRBJ2-2, with D perhaps matching TRBD1 (5 bases). Germline CDR1 reads SNHLY; CDR2 reads FYNNEI. With 1 base removed from V and 1 base from J, the gap between germline ends came to 13 bases. The length of the CDR3 is 17 residues. The CDR3: CASSEVIRQWNTGELFF. CDR3 DNA sequence: TGTGCCAGCAGTGAAGTTATCCGACAGTGGAACACCGGGGAGCTGTTTTTT.

J is TRBJ2-2 and V is TRBV10-2; D gene unclear. Germline values: CDR1 WSHSY, CDR2 SAAADI. The CDR3 runs 14 residues. V dropped 0 bases and J dropped 3 bases, with 5 bases sitting between them. The CDR3 loop is CASSESAHTGELFF. The DNA for the CDR3 is TGCGCCAGCAGTGAGTCGGCCCACACCGGGGAGCTGTTTTTT.

This chain connects TRBV15 to TRBJ1-2; D is undetermined. The V end lost 8 bases, the J end lost 8 bases, and 24 bases lay between the germline ends. Germline CDR1 and CDR2: LNHNV and YYDKDF (reference sequence). This CDR3 region has 15 residues. The CDR3 DNA sequence: TGTGCCACCGAACCGACGGGGTACACCGCTATGGGCTACACCTTC. The encoded protein is CATEPTGYTAMGYTF. Full variable domain (remainder filled in from reference TRBV15 and TRBJ1-2): DAMVIQNPRYQVTQFGKPVTLSCSQTLNHNVMYWYQQKSSQAPKLLFHYYDKDFNNEADTPDNFQSRRPNTSFCFLDIRSPGLGDTAMYLCATEPTGYTAMGYTFGSGTRLTVV.

J is TRBJ2-7 and V is TRBV5-1; no firm D call. Germline CDR1 reads SGHRS; CDR2 reads YFSETQ. V was shortened by 0 bases and J by 7 bases, with 14 bases between the two germline ends. The CDR3 runs 14 residues. CDR3 sequence (DNA): TGCGCCAGCAGCTTGGGGCGGCCGTTTCGGGAGCAGTACTTC. Protein: CASSLGRPFREQYF.

The chain carries TRBV4-1 and TRBJ2-7; no reliable D call. V lost 7 bases to trimming and J lost 3 bases, with 22 bases between them. The germline gives CDR1 MGHRA, CDR2 YSYEKL. The CDR3 is made up of 16 amino acids. The CDR3 loop reads CASTRNVQPTNYEQYF. In DNA, the CDR3 is TGCGCCAGCACCAGGAACGTACAGCCAACCAACTACGAGCAGTACTTC.

J is TRBJ1-2 and V is TRBV7-2, with D perhaps TRBD1 (5 bases). Trimming removed 1 base at V and 2 bases at J, with 8 bases between. Per the germline V gene, CDR1 is SGHTA and CDR2 is FQGNSA. This CDR3 region has 14 residues. The DNA of the CDR3 is TGTGCCAGCAGCTTAGATGCAGGGAACTATGGCTACACCTTC. Amino acids: CASSLDAGNYGYTF. The full variable domain, with the rest looked up from reference TRBV7-2 and TRBJ1-2, is GAGVSQSPSNKVTEKGKDVELRCDPISGHTALYWYRQSLGQGLEFLIYFQGNSAPDKSGLPSDRFSAERTGGSVSTLTIQRTQQEDSAVYLCASSLDAGNYGYTFGSGTRLTVV.

This rearrangement joins TRBV5-1 to TRBJ2-3, with TRBD2 matching 7 bases. CDR3 size: 15 residues. V shed 7 bases, J shed 7 bases, and the junction held 15 bases outside the gene matches. Germline V gene lookup returns CDR1 SGHRS and CDR2 YFSETQ. CDR3 coding DNA: TGCGCCAGCCGTACGGGGGGTCCAACTCTCAATACGCAGTATTTT. Its translation: CASRTGGPTLNTQYF.

V usage is TRBV7-2 and J usage is TRBJ2-3; maybe TRBD1 (5 bases). Germline V gene sequence: CDR1 SGHTA, CDR2 FQGNSA. The V and J ends lost 3 bases and 7 bases respectively, with 17 bases between them. This CDR3 contains 15 residues. The CDR3 sequence is CASSFWKRQIYTQYF. As DNA, the CDR3 is TGTGCCAGCAGCTTTTGGAAGCGACAGATTTATACGCAGTATTTT.

The chain recombines TRBV7-3 with TRBJ2-1; D ambiguous. The CDR3 is 13 amino acids. Looked up from germline, CDR1 is SGHTA and CDR2 is FQGTGA. V was cut by 5 bases and J by 10 bases, with 15 bases left in between. The CDR3: CASSPTHEEEQFF. The CDR3 DNA reads TGTGCCAGCAGCCCTACCCACGAGGAGGAGCAGTTCTTC.

This chain links TRBV5-6 with TRBJ2-7, with D perhaps TRBD2 (6 bases). Germline lookup yields CDR1 SGHDT and CDR2 YYEEEE. The CDR3 loop spans 14 amino acids. V lost 6 bases to trimming and J lost 0 bases, with 13 bases between them. CDR3 amino acids: CASTNLASSYEQYF. The CDR3 coding sequence is TGTGCCAGCACCAATCTAGCGTCCTCCTACGAGCAGTACTTC.

The chain combines TRBV28 with TRBJ2-7, with D possibly matching TRBD2 (6 bases). Trimming cost V 5 bases and J 2 bases, with 19 bases left between them. This CDR3 spans 16 amino acids. Germline values: CDR1 MDHEN, CDR2 SYDVKM. The CDR3 protein is CASSILSTSRAYEQYF. The CDR3 coding sequence is TGTGCCAGCAGTATCCTGTCGACTAGTAGAGCCTACGAGCAGTACTTC.

The chain links TRBV5-4 to TRBJ2-7; D not resolved. The germline V gene has CDR1 SGHNT and CDR2 YYREEE (reference sequence). V shed 4 bases and J shed 10 bases, with 18 bases lying between them. The CDR3 runs 13 residues. CDR3 amino acids: CASSPPGSAFQYF. For the CDR3, the DNA is TGTGCCAGCAGCCCGCCGGGTAGTGCGTTCCAGTACTTC.

This chain links TRBV30 with TRBJ2-7; a possible D gene is TRBD1 (6 bases). Trimming removed 8 bases from V and 9 bases from J, with 17 bases in between. CDR3 size: 11 residues. The germline CDR1 and CDR2 sequences are GTSNPN and SVGIG (reference sequence). Here the CDR3 reads CAGFRDNGQYF. Here the CDR3 DNA reads TGTGCCGGATTCCGGGACAACGGGCAGTACTTC.

This chain joins TRBV28 and TRBJ2-4; D is perhaps TRBD1 (6 bases). Germline V gene sequence: CDR1 MDHEN, CDR2 SYDVKM. Trimming shortened V by 5 bases and J by 7 bases, and 12 bases separated the two germline ends. The CDR3 has 13 amino acids. The CDR3 sequence is CASSLQGGNIQYF. The CDR3 nucleotides read TGTGCCAGCAGTCTACAGGGTGGGAACATTCAGTACTTC.